The rows below give T cell receptor beta chains drawn from one sample of a study of human T cells and chemical hapten exposure. TCRdb processed the RACE reads anew with MiXCR; each CDR3 protein has one entry. The data contain 99,000 or so distinct CDR3 sequences, 30% to 35% of them singletons. The sequencing here drew on whole blood, taken in connection with sensitization to the hapten diphenylcyclopropenone (DPC). The receptor set was obtained from a man aged 35 to 55 with alopecia areata. Some clones in this sample may be carry-over from other donors' samples. CDR3s include the opening cysteine and the closing phenylalanine or tryptophan. The D gene is left open where the match is weak. For some rows the clone size is stated as once, few or many, or as a class when expanded; others skip it.

d_call,v_call,clone_size,j_call,cdr3_aa,cdr3_nt
TRBD2,TRBV10-2,few,TRBJ2-3,CASSVLAGVVTDTQYF,TGCGCCAGCAGTGTTCTAGCGGGAGTGGTAACAGATACGCAGTATTTT
.,TRBV29-1,few,TRBJ2-3,CSVEVTGYTDTQYF,TGCAGCGTTGAGGTGACAGGATATACAGATACGCAGTATTTT
TRBD1,TRBV6-5,few,TRBJ1-6,CASRPGQARYNSPLHF,TGTGCCAGCAGACCGGGACAGGCGCGTTATAATTCACCCCTCCACTTT
.,TRBV4-1,.,TRBJ1-4,CASSHSGATNEKLFF,TGCGCCAGCAGCCACTCAGGGGCGACTAATGAAAAACTGTTTTTT
TRBD2,TRBV25-1,.,TRBJ2-3,CASSEGLAGDTQYF,TGTGCCAGCAGTGAAGGACTAGCGGGAGATACGCAGTATTTT
TRBD2,TRBV7-9,.,TRBJ2-1,CASGILKPGLKAHTEQFF,TGTGCCAGCGGGATCCTGAAGCCGGGACTAAAAGCCCACACTGAGCAGTTCTTC
.,TRBV15,.,TRBJ2-1,CATSTRFGRDSYNEQFF,TGTGCCACCAGCACCCGTTTTGGGCGGGATTCCTACAATGAGCAGTTCTTC
.,TRBV10-3,few,TRBJ2-1,CATQGAVERGSYNEQFF,TGTGCCACCCAAGGAGCGGTCGAGAGGGGCTCCTACAATGAGCAGTTCTTC
.,TRBV11-2,.,TRBJ2-7,CASSLELHPSSYEQYF,TGTGCCAGCAGCTTAGAACTCCATCCCAGCTCCTACGAGCAGTACTTC
.,TRBV6-6,few,TRBJ1-2,CASWSGQGGYTF,TGTGCCAGCTGGAGCGGTCAAGGCGGCTACACCTTC
TRBD2,TRBV29-1,.,TRBJ2-3,CSVDSRGTSGSTDTQYF,TGCAGCGTTGATTCCCGGGGGACTAGCGGGTCGACAGATACGCAGTATTTT
TRBD1,TRBV10-3,.,TRBJ1-5,CAIRGQGNQPQHF,TGTGCCATCAGAGGACAGGGCAATCAGCCCCAGCATTTT
.,TRBV21-1,few,TRBJ2-3,CASSKVASGSTDTQYF,.
.,TRBV12-3/TRBV12-4,few,TRBJ1-2,CASSPRGYGYTF,TGTGCCAGCAGCCCAAGAGGATATGGCTACACCTTC
TRBD2,TRBV6-5,few,TRBJ2-3,CASSYEAYGRAPDTQYF,TGTGCCAGCAGTTATGAAGCTTACGGGAGGGCCCCAGATACGCAGTATTTT
.,TRBV9,few,TRBJ2-1,CASSVTGTTYNEQFF,TGTGCCAGCAGCGTAACAGGGACAACCTACAATGAGCAGTTCTTC
.,TRBV27,.,TRBJ2-1,CASSLPSLSSYNEQFF,TGTGCCAGCAGTTTACCTAGCCTAAGCTCCTACAATGAGCAGTTCTTC
.,TRBV20-1,.,TRBJ1-3,CSAIPPGLFSGNTIYF,TGCAGTGCTATACCGCCGGGACTGTTCTCTGGAAACACCATATATTTT
TRBD2,TRBV5-1,.,TRBJ2-3,CASQGGLVADTQYF,TGCGCCAGCCAGGGTGGACTAGTTGCAGATACGCAGTATTTT
.,TRBV7-3,.,TRBJ2-3,CASSLEGVTDTQYF,TGTGCCAGCAGCTTGGAGGGGGTCACAGATACGCAGTATTTT
TRBD2,TRBV9,few,TRBJ2-5,CASSVSQRGFQETQYF,TGTGCCAGCAGCGTCAGCCAGCGGGGTTTCCAAGAGACCCAGTACTTC
.,TRBV6-2/TRBV6-3,.,TRBJ1-2,CASSHDKDYGYTF,TGTGCCAGCAGCCACGATAAGGACTATGGCTACACCTTC
.,TRBV7-2,.,TRBJ2-5,CASSLVPAQETQYF,TGTGCCAGCAGCTTAGTCCCAGCCCAAGAGACCCAGTACTTC
TRBD2,TRBV9,few,TRBJ2-1,CASSKRDSYNEQFF,TGTGCCAGCAGTAAGCGGGACTCCTACAATGAGCAGTTCTTC
.,TRBV7-8,.,TRBJ2-5,CASSLRPATDQETQYF,TGTGCCAGCAGCCTCCGGCCGGCGACAGACCAAGAGACCCAGTACTTC
.,TRBV21-1,.,TRBJ2-5,CASSKDPGEETQYF,TGTGCCAGCAGCAAAGATCCAGGGGAAGAGACCCAGTACTTC
.,TRBV29-1,.,TRBJ2-1,CSVAANYNEQFF,TGCAGCGTTGCGGCTAACTACAATGAGCAGTTCTTC
TRBD1,TRBV2,.,TRBJ2-6,CARWTGPGANVLTF,TGTGCCAGATGGACAGGGCCTGGGGCCAACGTCCTGACTTTC
.,TRBV24-1,few,TRBJ2-2,CATSGERRGELFF,TGTGCCACCAGTGGCGAACGGCGCGGGGAGCTGTTTTTT
TRBD2,TRBV7-7,few,TRBJ2-1,CASSLAGEDEQFF,TGTGCTAGCAGCTTAGCGGGGGAGGATGAGCAGTTCTTC
.,TRBV3-1,few,TRBJ2-3,CASSHLGPSDTQYF,TGTGCCAGCAGCCACCTGGGCCCGTCAGATACGCAGTATTTT
.,TRBV6-1,.,TRBJ2-7,CASSEAMGGYEQYF,TGTGCCAGCAGTGAAGCGATGGGGGGCTACGAGCAGTACTTC
.,TRBV27,.,TRBJ2-1,CASRSPLAVSYNEQFF,TGTGCCAGCAGAAGCCCCTTAGCGGTCTCCTACAATGAGCAGTTCTTC
.,TRBV6-5,few,TRBJ1-5,CASRKDQGIFSNQPQHF,TGTGCCAGCAGGAAGGACCAGGGGATTTTCAGTAATCAGCCCCAGCATTTT
TRBD2,TRBV20-1,.,TRBJ2-1,CSARERSGNYNEQFF,TGCAGTGCTAGAGAGCGTAGCGGGAACTACAATGAGCAGTTCTTC
.,TRBV6-6,.,TRBJ1-3,CASSQTLGNTIYF,TGTGCCAGCAGTCAAACTCTTGGAAACACCATATATTTT
.,TRBV20-1,.,TRBJ2-3,CSLLAHDEVTDTQYF,TGCAGTCTCTTAGCGCACGACGAAGTCACAGATACGCAGTATTTT
TRBD2,TRBV29-1,.,TRBJ2-5,CSVGLAPYQETQYF,TGCAGCGTGGGACTAGCGCCGTACCAAGAGACCCAGTACTTC
TRBD2,TRBV6-1,.,TRBJ2-6,CASSETIAGVRSGANVLTF,TGTGCCAGCAGTGAAACAATAGCGGGAGTCCGCTCTGGGGCCAACGTCCTGACTTTC
.,TRBV2,few,TRBJ1-1,CASRRDSRQMKLNTEAFF,TGTGCCAGCAGGAGGGACTCCCGGCAAATGAAATTGAACACTGAAGCTTTCTTT
.,TRBV18,.,TRBJ2-7,CASSPQEVGYEQYF,TGTGCCAGCTCACCCCAGGAGGTCGGCTACGAGCAGTACTTC
.,TRBV2,few,TRBJ1-2,CASSFAGISVNGYTF,TGTGCCAGCAGTTTTGCAGGGATTTCCGTTAATGGCTACACCTTC
TRBD2,TRBV11-1,.,TRBJ2-5,CASSPRTRVGETQYF,TGTGCCAGCAGCCCAAGGACTAGGGTCGGAGAGACCCAGTACTTC
TRBD1,TRBV2,once,TRBJ1-4,CASDRATNEKLFF,TGTGCCAGCGACAGGGCGACTAATGAAAAACTGTTTTTT
.,TRBV27,.,TRBJ2-3,CASSLGAGAGDTQYF,TGTGCCAGCAGTTTAGGTGCGGGGGCCGGGGATACGCAGTATTTT
.,TRBV28,.,TRBJ1-1,CASSLWQVGMNTEAFF,TGTGCCAGCAGTTTATGGCAGGTGGGAATGAACACTGAAGCTTTCTTT
.,TRBV11-3,.,TRBJ2-1,CASSLFLTGNEQFF,TGTGCCAGCAGCTTATTTCTCACGGGCAATGAGCAGTTCTTC
TRBD2,TRBV9,few,TRBJ2-1,CASSASTSLNEQFF,TGTGCCAGCAGCGCTTCGACTAGCCTCAATGAGCAGTTCTTC
.,TRBV29-1,few,TRBJ2-4,CSVVIQSAENIQYF,TGCAGCGTTGTAATCCAATCGGCGGAAAACATTCAGTACTTC
.,TRBV9,.,TRBJ2-2,CASSVAGELFF,TGTGCCAGCAGCGTTGCCGGGGAGCTGTTTTTT
TRBD1,TRBV6-5,.,TRBJ1-4,CASSYSFGQGFNEKLFF,TGTGCCAGCAGTTACTCCTTCGGACAGGGATTTAATGAAAAACTGTTTTTT
.,TRBV6-6,.,TRBJ2-3,CASMRDLTDTQYF,TGTGCCAGCATGAGAGACCTTACAGATACGCAGTATTTT
.,TRBV13,.,TRBJ2-1,CASSLEWGDEQFF,TGTGCCAGCAGCTTAGAGTGGGGGGATGAGCAGTTCTTC
TRBD1,TRBV3-1,.,TRBJ2-3,CASSQAGGSTDTQYF,TGTGCCAGCAGCCAAGCAGGGGGCTCCACAGATACGCAGTATTTT
TRBD2,TRBV7-2,.,TRBJ2-7,CASSKTSGYEQYF,TGTGCCAGCAGCAAGACTAGCGGATACGAGCAGTACTTC
.,TRBV12-3/TRBV12-4,few,TRBJ1-1,CASSRARTEAFF,TGTGCCAGCAGTCGGGCGCGGACTGAAGCTTTCTTT
TRBD1,TRBV7-9,.,TRBJ2-2,CASSLTGAAGELFF,TGTGCCAGCAGCTTAACAGGGGCGGCCGGGGAGCTGTTTTTT
.,TRBV9,once,TRBJ1-2,CASRFSGDATTGDYGYTF,TGTGCCAGCAGATTCAGTGGGGACGCCACTACTGGGGACTATGGCTACACCTTC